Listed below are T cell receptor beta chains from one sample, sequenced in a study of T cell responses to AZD1222 COVID-19 vaccine. The repertoire was sequenced with immunoSEQ multiplex PCR; TCRdb's copy has only in-frame clones and lacks some. The sample records 90,000 to 110,000 clones, 75% to 90% being singletons. Source: peripheral blood, taken 28 days after the second AZD1222 dose. These receptors all stem from an adult who received the AZD1222 COVID-19 vaccine. The CDR3 runs from the conserved cysteine through the conserved F or W. A D gene is named only where the DNA matches it firmly. Part of the rows lack a size; the others show once, few, many or a class for expanded clones.

J gene: TRBJ2-7
V gene: TRBV27
clone size: .
D gene: .
CDR3 protein: CASSLSRALGYEQYF
CDR3 DNA: TGTGCCAGCAGTTTATCCAGGGCCCTTGGGTACGAGCAGTACTTC

J gene: TRBJ1-3
V gene: TRBV7-3
clone size: .
D gene: .
CDR3 protein: CASSPTRVGNTIYF
CDR3 DNA: TGTGCCAGCAGTCCGACAAGGGTTGGAAACACCATATATTTT

J gene: TRBJ1-2
V gene: TRBV28
clone size: once
D gene: TRBD1
CDR3 protein: CASSFRTGQNYGYTF
CDR3 DNA: TGTGCCAGCAGTTTCCGGACAGGGCAGAACTATGGCTACACCTTC

J gene: TRBJ2-7
V gene: TRBV11-2
clone size: .
D gene: TRBD2
CDR3 protein: CASSLIAGGPYEQYF
CDR3 DNA: TGTGCCAGCAGCTTAATAGCGGGAGGTCCCTACGAGCAGTACTTC

J gene: TRBJ1-2
V gene: TRBV9
clone size: .
D gene: .
CDR3 protein: CASSVSQIYGYTF
CDR3 DNA: TGTGCCAGCAGCGTAAGTCAGATTTATGGCTACACCTTC

J gene: TRBJ2-1
V gene: TRBV23-1
clone size: .
D gene: .
CDR3 protein: CASSHPDASSYNEQFF
CDR3 DNA: TGCGCCAGCAGTCATCCGGACGCAAGCTCCTACAATGAGCAGTTCTTC

J gene: TRBJ1-1
V gene: TRBV6-5
clone size: .
D gene: .
CDR3 protein: CASSPRGTLAEAFF
CDR3 DNA: TGTGCCAGCAGTCCCCGGGGGACGTTGGCTGAAGCTTTCTTT

J gene: TRBJ2-3
V gene: TRBV28
clone size: .
D gene: .
CDR3 protein: CASKKGAALKSEDTQYF
CDR3 DNA: TGTGCCAGCAAAAAAGGGGCTGCTCTCAAAAGCGAGGATACGCAGTATTTT

J gene: TRBJ2-3
V gene: TRBV10-3
clone size: .
D gene: TRBD1
CDR3 protein: CAISGQGSTDTQYF
CDR3 DNA: TGTGCCATCAGTGGACAGGGCTCCACAGATACGCAGTATTTT

J gene: TRBJ2-7
V gene: TRBV10-3
clone size: .
D gene: .
CDR3 protein: CAISGYEYEQYF
CDR3 DNA: TGTGCCATCAGTGGCTATGAATACGAGCAGTACTTC

J gene: TRBJ1-4
V gene: TRBV28
clone size: .
D gene: .
CDR3 protein: CASSSPGPLNEKLFF
CDR3 DNA: TGTGCCAGCAGTTCCCCGGGACCGCTTAATGAAAAACTGTTTTTT

J gene: TRBJ2-5
V gene: TRBV18
clone size: .
D gene: .
CDR3 protein: CASSPRRAETQYF
CDR3 DNA: TGTGCCAGCTCACCACGGCGGGCAGAGACCCAGTACTTC

J gene: TRBJ2-5
V gene: TRBV19
clone size: .
D gene: TRBD2
CDR3 protein: CASSRRLAGVETQYF
CDR3 DNA: TGTGCCAGTAGTAGAAGACTAGCGGGAGTAGAGACCCAGTACTTC

J gene: TRBJ2-4
V gene: TRBV28
clone size: .
D gene: .
CDR3 protein: CASSLVVVGVGAKNIQYF
CDR3 DNA: TGTGCCAGCAGTTTAGTAGTGGTGGGGGTCGGAGCCAAAAACATTCAGTACTTC

J gene: TRBJ2-5
V gene: TRBV28
clone size: .
D gene: .
CDR3 protein: CASSSGETTQYF
CDR3 DNA: TGTGCCAGCAGTTCAGGGGAAACGACCCAGTACTTC

J gene: TRBJ1-6
V gene: TRBV27
clone size: few
D gene: .
CDR3 protein: CASSLSLFNSPLHF
CDR3 DNA: TGTGCCAGCAGTTTATCCCTATTTAATTCACCCCTCCACTTT

J gene: TRBJ1-6
V gene: TRBV19
clone size: once
D gene: .
CDR3 protein: CASSIRGNSPLHF
CDR3 DNA: TGTGCCAGTAGTATCCGGGGTAATTCACCCCTCCACTTT

J gene: TRBJ2-3
V gene: TRBV7-6
clone size: .
D gene: .
CDR3 protein: CASSPLGSTDTQYF
CDR3 DNA: TGTGCCAGCAGCCCTTTAGGGAGCACAGATACGCAGTATTTT

J gene: TRBJ1-1
V gene: TRBV6-2/TRBV6-3
clone size: .
D gene: .
CDR3 protein: CASSYLNTEAFF
CDR3 DNA: TGTGCCAGCAGTTATCTGAACACTGAAGCTTTCTTT

J gene: TRBJ2-3
V gene: TRBV6-2/TRBV6-3
clone size: .
D gene: .
CDR3 protein: CASSYSGTGTDTQYF
CDR3 DNA: TGTGCCAGCAGTTATAGCGGTACTGGCACAGATACGCAGTATTTT

J gene: TRBJ2-2
V gene: TRBV7-2
clone size: .
D gene: .
CDR3 protein: CASSRATGELFF
CDR3 DNA: TGTGCCAGCAGCCGAGCGACCGGGGAGCTGTTTTTT

J gene: TRBJ2-1
V gene: TRBV27
clone size: .
D gene: .
CDR3 protein: CASSLYPQGRLPNEQFF
CDR3 DNA: TGTGCCAGCAGTTTATATCCCCAGGGCCGGCTTCCCAATGAGCAGTTCTTC

J gene: TRBJ2-1
V gene: TRBV6-1
clone size: .
D gene: TRBD2
CDR3 protein: CASSDPLGGRAKGSYNEQFF
CDR3 DNA: TGTGCCAGCAGTGATCCCCTTGGCGGGAGGGCCAAAGGCTCCTACAATGAGCAGTTCTTC

J gene: TRBJ2-3
V gene: TRBV19
clone size: .
D gene: TRBD1
CDR3 protein: CASSDRGADTQYF
CDR3 DNA: TGTGCCAGTAGTGACAGGGGCGCAGATACGCAGTATTTT

J gene: TRBJ2-7
V gene: TRBV7-6
clone size: .
D gene: TRBD2
CDR3 protein: CASSPREGSGRLYEQYF
CDR3 DNA: TGTGCCAGCAGCCCACGGGAGGGTAGCGGGAGACTCTACGAGCAGTACTTC

J gene: TRBJ2-7
V gene: TRBV19
clone size: .
D gene: TRBD1
CDR3 protein: CASSPGQGLSYEQYF
CDR3 DNA: TGTGCCAGTAGTCCCGGACAGGGCCTGTCCTACGAGCAGTACTTC

J gene: TRBJ2-7
V gene: TRBV6-5
clone size: .
D gene: .
CDR3 protein: CASRIERYSYEQYF
CDR3 DNA: TGTGCCAGCCGAATCGAAAGGTACTCCTACGAGCAGTACTTC

J gene: TRBJ1-3
V gene: TRBV4-2
clone size: .
D gene: TRBD1
CDR3 protein: CASSLQRDSSGNTIYF
CDR3 DNA: TGTGCCAGCAGCCTACAAAGGGACAGCTCTGGAAACACCATATATTTT

J gene: TRBJ2-7
V gene: TRBV5-3
clone size: .
D gene: TRBD2
CDR3 protein: CARSLVGGGPREQYF
CDR3 DNA: TGTGCCAGAAGCTTGGTCGGGGGAGGGCCACGCGAGCAGTACTTC

J gene: TRBJ2-7
V gene: TRBV6-1
clone size: .
D gene: .
CDR3 protein: CASSELGQMGEQYF
CDR3 DNA: TGTGCCAGCAGTGAACTAGGGCAGATGGGCGAGCAGTACTTC

J gene: TRBJ2-1
V gene: TRBV30
clone size: .
D gene: TRBD1
CDR3 protein: CAWSSGGEQFF
CDR3 DNA: TGTGCCTGGTCTTCAGGGGGTGAGCAGTTCTTC

J gene: TRBJ2-5
V gene: TRBV3-1/TRBV3-2
clone size: .
D gene: .
CDR3 protein: CASTSMGADQETQYF
CDR3 DNA: TGTGCCAGCACCTCAATGGGGGCGGACCAAGAGACCCAGTACTTC

J gene: TRBJ2-5
V gene: TRBV29-1
clone size: .
D gene: TRBD1
CDR3 protein: CSVLGQRLGETQYF
CDR3 DNA: TGCAGCGTTCTGGGACAGCGGTTAGGCGAGACCCAGTACTTC

J gene: TRBJ2-7
V gene: TRBV19
clone size: .
D gene: .
CDR3 protein: CASSSPGPYEQYF
CDR3 DNA: TGTGCCAGTAGTAGTCCAGGGCCCTACGAGCAGTACTTC

J gene: TRBJ2-7
V gene: TRBV29-1
clone size: .
D gene: .
CDR3 protein: CSAYAANYEQYF
CDR3 DNA: TGCAGCGCTTATGCGGCCAACTACGAGCAGTACTTC

J gene: TRBJ1-1
V gene: TRBV18
clone size: .
D gene: TRBD1
CDR3 protein: CASSPDRVNTEAFF
CDR3 DNA: TGTGCCAGCTCACCGGACAGGGTGAACACTGAAGCTTTCTTT

J gene: TRBJ2-3
V gene: TRBV5-6
clone size: .
D gene: TRBD1
CDR3 protein: CASGTGSTLNTQYF
CDR3 DNA: TGTGCCAGCGGGACAGGTAGTACCCTTAATACGCAGTATTTT

J gene: TRBJ2-1
V gene: TRBV6-6
clone size: .
D gene: TRBD2
CDR3 protein: CASSPMINPGLAGVPEQFF
CDR3 DNA: TGTGCCAGCAGTCCGATGATTAACCCGGGACTAGCGGGAGTTCCTGAGCAGTTCTTC

J gene: TRBJ2-3
V gene: TRBV6-5
clone size: .
D gene: TRBD1
CDR3 protein: CASSRRRQGTDTQYF
CDR3 DNA: TGTGCCAGCAGTCGCCGTCGACAGGGTACAGATACGCAGTATTTT

J gene: TRBJ1-1
V gene: TRBV7-2
clone size: .
D gene: .
CDR3 protein: CASSSWTANTEAFF
CDR3 DNA: TGTGCCAGCAGCTCGTGGACAGCGAACACTGAAGCTTTCTTT

J gene: TRBJ2-7
V gene: TRBV11-2
clone size: .
D gene: TRBD2
CDR3 protein: CASSSFSGRAYRAYEQYF
CDR3 DNA: TGTGCCAGCAGCTCCTTTAGCGGGAGGGCCTATCGCGCCTACGAGCAGTACTTC

J gene: TRBJ1-2
V gene: TRBV6-5
clone size: .
D gene: TRBD1
CDR3 protein: CASSYEGAGYTF
CDR3 DNA: TGTGCCAGCAGTTATGAGGGGGCTGGCTACACCTTC

J gene: TRBJ2-7
V gene: TRBV5-1
clone size: .
D gene: TRBD2
CDR3 protein: CASSTGLAGPYEQYF
CDR3 DNA: TGCGCCAGCAGCACGGGACTAGCGGGTCCTTACGAGCAGTACTTC

J gene: TRBJ2-7
V gene: TRBV11-2
clone size: .
D gene: .
CDR3 protein: CASSPYTAGEQYF
CDR3 DNA: TGTGCCAGCAGCCCTTACACAGCAGGCGAGCAGTACTTC

J gene: TRBJ2-4
V gene: TRBV29-1
clone size: .
D gene: .
CDR3 protein: CSGLGLENIQYF
CDR3 DNA: TGCAGCGGCCTGGGGTTAGAAAACATTCAGTACTTC

J gene: TRBJ2-7
V gene: TRBV27
clone size: .
D gene: .
CDR3 protein: CASSFSRTDRYEQYF
CDR3 DNA: TGTGCCAGCAGTTTTTCTCGGACGGATCGCTACGAGCAGTACTTC

J gene: TRBJ1-3
V gene: TRBV30
clone size: .
D gene: .
CDR3 protein: CAQGPFSGNTIYF
CDR3 DNA: TGTGCACAGGGCCCGTTCTCTGGAAACACCATATATTTT

J gene: TRBJ1-4
V gene: TRBV27
clone size: .
D gene: TRBD1
CDR3 protein: CASRRPGTANEKLFF
CDR3 DNA: TGTGCCAGCAGAAGACCCGGGACAGCGAATGAAAAACTGTTTTTT

J gene: TRBJ2-1
V gene: TRBV5-1
clone size: .
D gene: .
CDR3 protein: CASRKRAESSYNEQFF
CDR3 DNA: TGCGCCAGCAGAAAAAGGGCGGAAAGCTCCTACAATGAGCAGTTCTTC

J gene: TRBJ1-6
V gene: TRBV7-8
clone size: few
D gene: .
CDR3 protein: CASSLYSGLNSPLHF
CDR3 DNA: TGTGCCAGCAGCTTATATTCAGGGTTGAATTCACCCCTCCACTTT

J gene: TRBJ2-3
V gene: TRBV9
clone size: .
D gene: .
CDR3 protein: CASSKSGSTDTQYF
CDR3 DNA: TGTGCCAGCAGTAAAAGCGGCAGCACAGATACGCAGTATTTT

J gene: TRBJ2-5
V gene: TRBV7-9
clone size: .
D gene: .
CDR3 protein: CASSLAGGGETQYF
CDR3 DNA: TGTGCCAGCAGCTTAGCCGGAGGGGGGGAGACCCAGTACTTC

J gene: TRBJ1-5
V gene: TRBV7-2
clone size: .
D gene: TRBD1
CDR3 protein: CASSLWGQGSIGNQPQHF
CDR3 DNA: TGTGCCAGCAGCTTATGGGGACAGGGGTCGATAGGCAATCAGCCCCAGCATTTT

J gene: TRBJ2-5
V gene: TRBV3-1/TRBV3-2
clone size: .
D gene: .
CDR3 protein: CASGRETQYF
CDR3 DNA: TGTGCCAGCGGGCGAGAGACCCAGTACTTC